This TCR beta chain emerged from a study of blood T cell repertoires in COVID-19. About the study: Sites across the United States, Italy and Spain contributed samples from acute and convalescent COVID-19. T cells, B-cell-depleted T cells, or PBMCs supplied cDNA or gDNA.

This CDR3 has 19 residues. The germline V gene has CDR1 SGHAT and CDR2 FQDESV (reference sequence). V gave up 0 bases and J gave up 0 bases; unmatched junction bases: 10. In the study's own analysis: Reference gene primer amplification gave estimated nucleated cell counts. The assay was immunoSEQ multiplex PCR, and TCRdb's table has in-frame clones only and misses some. The V and J calls and clone size are taken from that table; D and trimming were inferred from the DNA. The profile shows about 70,000 clones, 91% of them singletons. V usage is TRBV11-1 and J usage is TRBJ1-1; 10 nucleotides align to TRBD1. The sample taken for sequencing was peripheral blood. This clonotype was sampled from a human donor in a cohort sampled during active COVID-19. In DNA form, the CDR3 reads TGTGCCAGCAGCTTAGCAATGTGGACAGGGGGGACCATGAACACTGAAGCTTTCTTT. It is translated as CASSLAMWTGGTMNTEAFF.